The clone carrying this TCR beta chain was observed a few times. Its target is not known. V was trimmed by 3 bases and J by 4 bases, leaving 7 bases between them. Germline V CDR1 and CDR2: LGHDT, YNNKEL (reference sequence). The CDR3 covers 12 residues. This entry comes from a study of response to subunit inactivated influenza vaccine. Broader study findings: With each seasonal influenza vaccination, the authors suggested, few new T cells are recruited.

A single record per CDR3 protein comes from TCRdb applying MiXCR to the RT-PCR reads. The sample lists 450,000 to 550,000 distinct CDR3 sequences, about 25% occurring once. V and J are TRBV3-1 and TRBJ2-7, with no clear D. The sequence was collected from a man between 50 and 59 years old who received an inactivated influenza vaccine. The sequenced sample was CD4+ T cells sorted from PBMCs, obtained 5 to 6 days after vaccination. The CDR3 DNA reads TGTGCCAGCAGCCATGATTCTTACGAGCAGTACTTC. As protein: CASSHDSYEQYF.